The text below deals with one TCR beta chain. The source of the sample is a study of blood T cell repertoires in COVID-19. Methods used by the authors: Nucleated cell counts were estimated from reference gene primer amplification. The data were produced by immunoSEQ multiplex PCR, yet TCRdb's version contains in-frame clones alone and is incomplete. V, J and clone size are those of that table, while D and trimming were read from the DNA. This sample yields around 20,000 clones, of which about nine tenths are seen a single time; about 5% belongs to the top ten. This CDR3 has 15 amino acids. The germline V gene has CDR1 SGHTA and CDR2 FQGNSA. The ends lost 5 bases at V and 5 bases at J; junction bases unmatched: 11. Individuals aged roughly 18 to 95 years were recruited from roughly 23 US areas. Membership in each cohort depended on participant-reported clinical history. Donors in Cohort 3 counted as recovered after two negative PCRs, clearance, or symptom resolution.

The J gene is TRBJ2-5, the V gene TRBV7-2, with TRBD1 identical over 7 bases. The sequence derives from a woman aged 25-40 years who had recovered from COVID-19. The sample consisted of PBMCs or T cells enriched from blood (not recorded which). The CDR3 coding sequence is TGTGCCAGCAGCGCCTCGGGACAGAGGTGGGAGACCCAGTACTTC. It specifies CASSASGQRWETQYF.